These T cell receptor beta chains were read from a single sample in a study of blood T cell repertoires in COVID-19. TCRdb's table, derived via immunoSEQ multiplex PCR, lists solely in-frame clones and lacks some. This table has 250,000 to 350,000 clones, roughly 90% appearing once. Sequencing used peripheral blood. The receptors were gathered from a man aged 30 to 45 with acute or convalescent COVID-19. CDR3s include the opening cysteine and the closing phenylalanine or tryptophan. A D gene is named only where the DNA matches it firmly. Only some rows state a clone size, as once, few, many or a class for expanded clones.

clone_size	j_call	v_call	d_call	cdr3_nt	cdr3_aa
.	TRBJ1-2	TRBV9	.	TGTGCCAGCAGCGGGGGAGGCGGCGGGAACTATGGCTACACCTTC	CASSGGGGGNYGYTF
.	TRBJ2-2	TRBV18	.	TGTGCCAGCTCACCCCCATCATCGGTACCCGGGGAGCTGTTTTTT	CASSPPSSVPGELFF
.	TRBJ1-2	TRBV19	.	TGTGCCAGTAGTACCAGGGTGCACTATGGCTACACCTTC	CASSTRVHYGYTF
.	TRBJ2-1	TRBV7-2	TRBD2	TGTGCCAGCAGCCAGGGACTAGCGACTGAGCAGTTCTTC	CASSQGLATEQFF
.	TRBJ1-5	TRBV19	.	TGTGCCAGTAGTGGGGCAGACAATCAGCCCCAGCATTTT	CASSGADNQPQHF
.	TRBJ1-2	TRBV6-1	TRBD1	TGTGCCAGCAGTGGGACAGGGGTCAAGTCTCCCTATGGCTACACCTTC	CASSGTGVKSPYGYTF
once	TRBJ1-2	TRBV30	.	TGTGCCCACCCCCCCCGAGGGTCGGGCGGCTACACCTTC	CAHPPRGSGGYTF
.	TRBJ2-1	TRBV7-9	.	TGTGCCAGCAGCCCGAGACTAGTTATAAGCCCCAAAAACAATGAGCAGTTCTTC	CASSPRLVISPKNNEQFF
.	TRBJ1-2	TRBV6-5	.	TGTGCCAGCAGTACCCGGGAAGGCGACTATGGCTACACCTTC	CASSTREGDYGYTF
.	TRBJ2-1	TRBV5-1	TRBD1	TGCGCCAGCAGCTCGACAGGGGTGGTGGACAATGAGCAGTTCTTC	CASSSTGVVDNEQFF
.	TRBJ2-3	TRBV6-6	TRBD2	TGTGCCAGCAGTTACAGCGGGACTAATACGCAGTATTTT	CASSYSGTNTQYF
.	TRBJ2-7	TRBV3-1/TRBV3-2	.	TGTGCCAGCAGCCAAGGTCTGAGAGAGCAGTACTTC	CASSQGLREQYF
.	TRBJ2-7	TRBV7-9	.	TGTGCCAGCAGTACGTATGGAACAGGCTACGAGCAGTACTTC	CASSTYGTGYEQYF
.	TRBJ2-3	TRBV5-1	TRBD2	TGCGCCAGCAGCGGACTAGCGGGAGGAAGTACAGATACGCAGTATTTT	CASSGLAGGSTDTQYF
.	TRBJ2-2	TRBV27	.	TGTGCCAGCAGTTCATTCCGGGGGTTCGGCGGGGAGCTGTTTTTT	CASSSFRGFGGELFF
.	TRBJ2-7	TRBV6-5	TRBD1	TGTGCCAGCAGTTACTTTGACAGGGTCCCCTACGAGCAGTACTTC	CASSYFDRVPYEQYF
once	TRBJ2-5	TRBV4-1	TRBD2	TGCGCCAGCAGCCACGGGGGGAACCTAAGAAGGGAGACCCAGTACTTC	CASSHGGNLRRETQYF
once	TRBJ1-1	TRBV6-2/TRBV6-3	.	TGTGCCAGCAGTTATGGCAGGCGGAACACTGAAGCTTTCTTT	CASSYGRRNTEAFF
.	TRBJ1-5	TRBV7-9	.	TGTGCCAGCAGCCTAGCGGCAGGGGCCCATCAGCCCCAGCATTTT	CASSLAAGAHQPQHF
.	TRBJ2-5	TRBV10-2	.	TGCGCCAGTCGGCAGAGGGAGACCCAGTACTTC	CASRQRETQYF
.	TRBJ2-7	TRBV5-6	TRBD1	TGTGCCAGCAGCTTGGCCGGGACAGGGTCGTACGAGCAGTACTTC	CASSLAGTGSYEQYF
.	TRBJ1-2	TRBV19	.	TGTGCCAGTAGTATGGGGCCTAACTATGGCTACACCTTC	CASSMGPNYGYTF
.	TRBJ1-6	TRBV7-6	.	TGTGCCAGCAGCTTAGATCCGACTTATAATTCACCCCTCCACTTT	CASSLDPTYNSPLHF
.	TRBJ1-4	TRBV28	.	TGTGCCAGCAGTATTAGGGGTGAAAAACTGTTTTTT	CASSIRGEKLFF
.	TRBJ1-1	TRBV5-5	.	TGTGCCAGCAGCCGATCTGGCGCGGACACTGAAGCTTTCTTT	CASSRSGADTEAFF
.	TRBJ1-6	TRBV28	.	TGTGCCAGCAGTTCCTCGACAGGTTCAAGATCACCCCTCCACTTT	CASSSSTGSRSPLHF
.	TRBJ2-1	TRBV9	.	TGTGCCAGCAGCGCTGGACAGCACACGAGCTCCTACAATGAGCAGTTCTTC	CASSAGQHTSSYNEQFF
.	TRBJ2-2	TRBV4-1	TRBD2	TGCGCCAGCAGCCAAGATCTCGGGAGGGCAGCCGGGGAGCTGTTTTTT	CASSQDLGRAAGELFF
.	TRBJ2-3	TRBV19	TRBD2	TGTGCCAGCGCGGTGGGTGCGGGGGGCACAGATACGCAGTATTTT	CASAVGAGGTDTQYF
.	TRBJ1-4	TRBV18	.	TGTGCCAGCTCACCAAACAGCCAATCTAATGAAAAACTGTTTTTT	CASSPNSQSNEKLFF
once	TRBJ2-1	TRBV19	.	TGTGCCAGTAGTTTTAGCTCCTACAATGAGCAGTTCTTC	CASSFSSYNEQFF
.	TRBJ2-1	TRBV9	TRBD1	TGTGCCAGCAGCGTAGGCCAAGGGACAGGGAGTTTCAATGAGCAGTTCTTC	CASSVGQGTGSFNEQFF
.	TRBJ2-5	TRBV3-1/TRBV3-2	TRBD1	TGTGCCAGCAGCCCAGATGACAGGGTTGGGGAGACCCAGTACTTC	CASSPDDRVGETQYF
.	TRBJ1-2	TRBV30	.	TGTGCCTGGAGTAGGGGGGGGGTACGCCCTGGCTACACCTTC	CAWSRGGVRPGYTF
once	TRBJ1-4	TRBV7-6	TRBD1	TGTGCCAGCAGCACCACAGGGGGGCCCGGGGAAAAACTGTTTTTT	CASSTTGGPGEKLFF
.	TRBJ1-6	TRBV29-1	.	TGCAGCGCCGGAAAGGACACCAATTCACCCCTCCACTTT	CSAGKDTNSPLHF
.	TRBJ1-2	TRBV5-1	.	TGCGCCAGCAGCTTGGCGCCCGGGGTTTATGGCTACACCTTC	CASSLAPGVYGYTF
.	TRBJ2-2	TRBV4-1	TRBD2	TGCGCCAGCAGCCCCGGGGGGGGGACCGGGGAGCTGTTTTTT	CASSPGGGTGELFF
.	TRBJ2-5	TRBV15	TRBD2	TGTGCCACCAGCGGAGCGGGGGACCTCCAAGAGACCCAGTACTTC	CATSGAGDLQETQYF
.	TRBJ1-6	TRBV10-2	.	TGCGCCAGCAGTGCGGCCAGGCTAAATAATTCACCCCTCCACTTT	CASSAARLNNSPLHF
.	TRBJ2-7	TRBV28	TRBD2	TGTGCCAGCAGCGGGGCCCGAGCGGGAAATCCCCTTTACGAGCAGTACTTC	CASSGARAGNPLYEQYF
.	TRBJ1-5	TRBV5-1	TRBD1	TGCGCCAGCAGCCCGTCGGGGACAGGGAGCAATCAGCCCCAGCATTTT	CASSPSGTGSNQPQHF
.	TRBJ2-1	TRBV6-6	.	TGTGCCAGCAGTCACCCTCCGGGCGGGTCCTTTTACAATGAGCAGTTCTTC	CASSHPPGGSFYNEQFF
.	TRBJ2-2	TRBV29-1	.	TGCAGCGTTGAATGGTACATGAGGAGCGGGGAGCTGTTTTTT	CSVEWYMRSGELFF